This T cell receptor (beta chain) was profiled in a study of vaccination and CD4 T cells after COVID-19. The sample holds a few counts of this clonotype. The target antigen is unknown. The CDR3 is made up of 14 amino acids. V was trimmed by 6 bases and J by 7 bases, leaving 21 bases between them. Germline V gene lookup returns CDR1 DFQATT and CDR2 SNEGSKA (reference sequence). An Oncomine TCR Beta short-read assay was used to sequence the DNA from cultured CD4+ T cells. One entry per CDR3 protein, called by TCRdb with MiXCR from the PCR reads. Counted here are more than 6,000 distinct CDR3 sequences, less than 55% occurring once; the ten biggest clones make up 20% to 25%. As to treatment: roughly ten-day PBMC culture with coronavirus spike peptide pools or control peptides (ViraFEST assay).

Sequences were obtained from CD4+ T cells from blood, cultured in vitro. The chain employs TRBV20-1 and TRBJ1-2, with a weak D call TRBD1 (5 bases). This clonotype originated in a human donor who had recovered from COVID-19. In DNA form, the CDR3 reads TGCAGTGCCCGCTCGATGGGGGTATCCTCTGGCTACACCTTC. Amino acids: CSARSMGVSSGYTF.